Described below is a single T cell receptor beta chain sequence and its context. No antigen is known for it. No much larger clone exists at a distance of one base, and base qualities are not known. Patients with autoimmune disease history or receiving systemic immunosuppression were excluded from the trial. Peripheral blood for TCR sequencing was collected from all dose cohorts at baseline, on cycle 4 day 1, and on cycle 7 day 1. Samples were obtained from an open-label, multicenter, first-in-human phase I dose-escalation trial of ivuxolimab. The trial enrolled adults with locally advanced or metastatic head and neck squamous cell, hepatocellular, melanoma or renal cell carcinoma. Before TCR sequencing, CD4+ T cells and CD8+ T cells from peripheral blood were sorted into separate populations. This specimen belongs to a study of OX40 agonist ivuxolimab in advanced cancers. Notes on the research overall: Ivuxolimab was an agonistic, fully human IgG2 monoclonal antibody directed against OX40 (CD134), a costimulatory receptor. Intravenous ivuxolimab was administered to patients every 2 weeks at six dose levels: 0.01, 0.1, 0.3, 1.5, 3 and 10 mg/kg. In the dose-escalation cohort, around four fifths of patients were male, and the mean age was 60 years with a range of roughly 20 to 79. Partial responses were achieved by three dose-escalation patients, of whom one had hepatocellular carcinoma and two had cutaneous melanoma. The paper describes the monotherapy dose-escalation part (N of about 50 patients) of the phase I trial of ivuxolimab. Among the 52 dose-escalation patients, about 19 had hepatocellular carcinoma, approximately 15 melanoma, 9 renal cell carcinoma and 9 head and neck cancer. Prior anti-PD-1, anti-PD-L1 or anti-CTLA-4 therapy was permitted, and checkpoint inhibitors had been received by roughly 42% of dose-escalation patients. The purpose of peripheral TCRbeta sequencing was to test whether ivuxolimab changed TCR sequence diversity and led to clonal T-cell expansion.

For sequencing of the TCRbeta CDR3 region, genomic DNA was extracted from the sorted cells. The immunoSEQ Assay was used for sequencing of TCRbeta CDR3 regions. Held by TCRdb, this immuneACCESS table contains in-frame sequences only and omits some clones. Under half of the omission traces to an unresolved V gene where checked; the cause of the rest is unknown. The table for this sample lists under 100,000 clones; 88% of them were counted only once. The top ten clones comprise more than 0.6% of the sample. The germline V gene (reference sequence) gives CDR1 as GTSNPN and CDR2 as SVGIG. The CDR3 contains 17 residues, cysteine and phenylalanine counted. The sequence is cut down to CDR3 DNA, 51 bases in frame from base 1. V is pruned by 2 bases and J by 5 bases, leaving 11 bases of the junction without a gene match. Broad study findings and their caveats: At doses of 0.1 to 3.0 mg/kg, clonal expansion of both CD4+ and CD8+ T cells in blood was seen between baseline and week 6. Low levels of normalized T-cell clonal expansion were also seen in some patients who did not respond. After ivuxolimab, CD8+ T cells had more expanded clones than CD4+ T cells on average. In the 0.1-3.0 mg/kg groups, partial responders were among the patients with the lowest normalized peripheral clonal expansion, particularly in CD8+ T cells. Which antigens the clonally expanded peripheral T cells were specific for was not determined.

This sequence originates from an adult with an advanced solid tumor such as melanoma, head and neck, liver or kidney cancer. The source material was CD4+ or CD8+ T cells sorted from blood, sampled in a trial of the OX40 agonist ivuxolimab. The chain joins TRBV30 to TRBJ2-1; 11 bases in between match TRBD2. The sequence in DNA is TGTGCCTGGAGTACTGGGCTAGCGGGGGGACAGCACAATGAGCAGTTCTTC. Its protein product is CAWSTGLAGGQHNEQFF.